This T cell receptor (beta chain) was documented in a study of blood T cell repertoires in COVID-19. Study summary: COVID-19 samples from acute and convalescent phases originated in the United States, Italy and Spain. PBMCs, B-cell-depleted T cells, or T cells provided the cDNA or gDNA that made up the material.

This clone was counted a few times. Methods used by the authors: From reference gene primer amplification, estimates of nucleated cell counts were derived. Sequencing used immunoSEQ multiplex PCR; TCRdb keeps in-frame clones, though not all of them. V and J calls and clone size come straight from that table; D and trimming were deduced from the DNA. Of over 250,000 clones listed, approximately 91% are singletons. The sequenced material came from peripheral blood. The receptor comes from a woman aged 55-70 years with acute or convalescent COVID-19.

The CDR3 sequence is CSVELGRGEQYF. In DNA, the CDR3 is TGCAGCGTTGAACTGGGGCGGGGTGAGCAGTACTTC. The chain is built from TRBV29-1 and TRBJ2-7, with D perhaps matching TRBD2 (6 bases). The CDR3 has 12 residues. V was pared by 2 bases and J by 7 bases, with 12 bases between. From germline, CDR1 is SQVTM and CDR2 ANQGSEA.